One T cell receptor (beta chain) is described in this entry. Its antigen target is currently unknown. Base-call qualities are not available, and no considerably larger clone is one nucleotide away. The data were taken from a study of blood T cell repertoires in COVID-19 (dated by TCRdb to the early 2020s). General notes on the study: Collaborator samples came from the United States, Italy and Spain and covered acute and convalescent phases of COVID-19. Sample metadata almost always included a de-identified subject ID, COVID-19 status, age in years and sex. Deeply sampled blood TCRbeta repertoires from subjects exposed to, actively infected with, or recovered from COVID-19 were included in the dataset. The prospective study material was composed of cDNA or gDNA derived from T cells, B-cell-depleted T cells, or PBMCs. HLA class I and class II types, where available, came from metadata supplied by the sample provider rather than from assay-based typing. The repertoires were made available in a free public database intended to serve as a resource for research on the immune response to SARS-CoV-2. Samples were obtained from the ongoing ImmuneRACE study (first 160 participants) and from over a thousand subjects provided by 6 global collaborators.

Broader findings and caveats from the paper: How much clinical and demographic metadata was included differed by source and by participant, and the metadata was provided uncurated.

Each collaborating institution followed its own protocols to collect whole blood in K2EDTA tubes. For TCRbeta analysis, collaborators shipped samples in one of three forms: frozen whole blood, isolated PBMCs, or DNA extracted from either of those sample types. CDR1 and CDR2 are drawn from the germline V gene: KGHSH, LQKENI. V is cut back by 0 bases and J by 4 bases, with 5 bases in the junction unmatched. From cysteine to phenylalanine, the CDR3 is 16 amino acids long. Of the read, only the CDR3 DNA is kept; its 48 bases are in frame from base 1. The immunoSEQ Assay, a bias-controlled multiplex PCR, was used to amplify TCRbeta CDR3 regions from genomic DNA. In the source study's methods: The number of nucleated cells in each sample was estimated by amplification of reference gene primers within the assay. Sequence reads were collapsed and filtered to measure the absolute abundance of every unique TCRbeta CDR3 rearrangement. For each sample, productive Simpson clonality was calculated by taking the square root of Simpson's diversity index across productive rearrangements. The table comes from immuneACCESS by way of TCRdb, which keeps in-frame sequences with V and J called. Part of the clones is missing from these tables; in studies checked, under half for an unresolved V gene and the rest for unknown reasons. V and J calls and clone size come straight from that table; D and trimming were deduced from the DNA. In all, the sample holds approximately 41,000 clones, and about 90% of those were seen once. The ten biggest clones cover approximately 1.4% of the sample.

Input material: peripheral blood. The source is a woman aged 35 to 49 with acute or convalescent COVID-19. Recombination connected TRBV18 to TRBJ2-1; 8 bases in the middle match TRBD2. The DNA sequence is as follows: TGTGCCAGCTCACCACCCACTAGCGGCCCATACAATGAGCAGTTCTTC. It is translated as CASSPPTSGPYNEQFF.